What follows are 10 T cell receptor beta chains derived from one specimen sequenced in a study of T cells expressing NK-cell markers. TCRdb reworked the 5' RACE reads into one entry per CDR3 protein, no DNA. The sample table includes hundreds of thousands of distinct CDR3 sequences. The sequenced sample was blood T cells: a sorted CD56 or NKG2C T cell subset, CD4+ or CD8+ T cells, or bulk PBMC T cells (not recorded which). The receptors shown here come from a woman aged 18 to 75 in good health.

The CDR3 loop reads CASSLRPPNEKLFF. The chain links TRBV6-5 to TRBJ1-4; there is no DNA to check the TCRdb D call of TRBD1. The CDR3 covers 14 residues. The V gene's germline CDR1 is MNHEY and CDR2 SVGAGI.

V usage is TRBV28 and J usage is TRBJ2-1; TCRdb names TRBD1, which stays unverified in the absence of DNA. Per the germline V gene, CDR1 is MDHEN and CDR2 is SYDVKM. The CDR3 covers 16 residues. This chain's CDR3 is CASSLFGTGTYNEQFF.

This chain links TRBV12-3 or TRBV12-4 with TRBJ1-2. The CDR3 loop spans 11 amino acids. CDR3 sequence: CASSPNYGYTF.

The chain couples TRBV28 to TRBJ2-7. Per the germline V gene, CDR1 is MDHEN and CDR2 is SYDVKM. The CDR3 extends over 12 amino acids. CDR3 sequence: CASSLSGFEQYF.

The V and J genes are TRBV20-1 and TRBJ2-1; absent DNA, TCRdb's TRBD1 call cannot be checked. CDR1 and CDR2 (germline): DFQATT, SNEGSKA (reference sequence). The CDR3 runs 16 residues. The CDR3 is CSARDRAQAPYNEQFF.

The V and J genes are TRBV11-2 and TRBJ2-3; the D call of TRBD1 rests on TCRdb alone, since no DNA is present to check it. The CDR3 has 13 residues. Germline V lookup: CDR1 SGHAT, CDR2 FQNNGV. The CDR3 here is CASSFSDGGAQYF.

The chain joins TRBV12-3 or TRBV12-4 to TRBJ2-2; TCRdb picks TRBD1, but there is no DNA to check that call. This CDR3 contains 12 residues. The CDR3 here is CASSFRDGELFF.

V is TRBV5-1 and J is TRBJ2-1; lacking DNA, the TRBD2 call made by TCRdb goes unchecked. The CDR3 is 13 amino acids. The germline V gene encodes CDR1 SGHRS and CDR2 YFSETQ. The CDR3 here is CASSFGLYNEQFF. Filled out from reference TRBV5-1 and TRBJ2-1, the complete variable domain reads KAGVTQTPRYLIKTRGQQVTLSCSPISGHRSVSWYQQTPGQGLQFLFEYFSETQRNKGNFPGRFSGRQFSNSRSEMNVSTLELGDSALYLCASSFGLYNEQFFGPGTRLTVL.

The V gene is TRBV7-2, the J gene TRBJ2-5; TCRdb reports TRBD1, a call that lacks DNA to check it against. This CDR3 region has 15 residues. Looked up from germline, CDR1 is SGHTA and CDR2 is FQGNSA. The CDR3 here is CASTGIRDRKETQYF.

The rearrangement uses TRBV29-1 and TRBJ1-1. The V gene's germline CDR1 is SQVTM and CDR2 ANQGSEA. The CDR3 runs 11 residues. Here the CDR3 reads CSVGRHTEAFF.